This T cell receptor beta chain comes out of a study of T cell clonotyping in hematopoietic cell transplantation. In germline, CDR1 is SNHLY, CDR2 FYNNEI. Trimming stripped 8 bases from V and 3 bases from J, with 16 bases between. There are 14 residues in the CDR3. Study results and caveats: Cells were unsorted, so CD4 and CD8 contributions were not separated. Recipient TCR diversity dropped after transplant; expanded clonotypes rose from day 30 to 180. Graft donor and pretransplant recipient Inverse Simpson Index values predicted broader posttransplant TCR diversity. At the given depth, recipient repertoires were over 95% de novo clonotypes.

Profiling relied on immunoSEQ multiplex PCR, and the TCRdb table lists in-frame clones only, not all of them. Found here are around 16,000 clones, over 50% of them singletons; the top ten hold about 10%. For this clone: Its target is unknown.

This specimen consisted of PBMCs, obtained 30 days after allogeneic stem cell transplant. The chain employs TRBV2 and TRBJ1-1; D ambiguous. This clonotype originated in a male patient aged 50 to 59 who had an allogeneic stem cell transplant from an unrelated donor, so T cells may come from the graft donor. Some clones in this sample may be carry-over from other donors' samples. The CDR3 reads CASSNLRSDTEAFF. Written as DNA, the CDR3 is TGTGCCAGCTCTAATCTAAGGTCGGACACTGAAGCTTTCTTT.